Given below is one TCR beta chain in context. These data come from a study of control samples from healthy donors and cancer patients. This CDR3 is built from 14 residues. V shed 4 bases, J shed 9 bases, and the junction held 5 bases outside the gene matches. Germline loops: CDR1 SGHRS, CDR2 YFSETQ. The table came from immunoSEQ multiplex PCR; TCRdb's copy has only in-frame clones and leaves some out. Here the sample spans about 44,000 clones, 65% to 80% being singletons. This sequence joins TRBV5-1 and TRBJ1-6, with 9 bases lining up with TRBD1. This receptor was taken from a male donor with melanoma. Source material: formalin-fixed, paraffin-embedded tissue. The CDR3 DNA sequence: TGCGCCAGCAGCAAGGACAGGGGAGTTTCACCCCTCCACTTT. Amino acid sequence: CASSKDRGVSPLHF.